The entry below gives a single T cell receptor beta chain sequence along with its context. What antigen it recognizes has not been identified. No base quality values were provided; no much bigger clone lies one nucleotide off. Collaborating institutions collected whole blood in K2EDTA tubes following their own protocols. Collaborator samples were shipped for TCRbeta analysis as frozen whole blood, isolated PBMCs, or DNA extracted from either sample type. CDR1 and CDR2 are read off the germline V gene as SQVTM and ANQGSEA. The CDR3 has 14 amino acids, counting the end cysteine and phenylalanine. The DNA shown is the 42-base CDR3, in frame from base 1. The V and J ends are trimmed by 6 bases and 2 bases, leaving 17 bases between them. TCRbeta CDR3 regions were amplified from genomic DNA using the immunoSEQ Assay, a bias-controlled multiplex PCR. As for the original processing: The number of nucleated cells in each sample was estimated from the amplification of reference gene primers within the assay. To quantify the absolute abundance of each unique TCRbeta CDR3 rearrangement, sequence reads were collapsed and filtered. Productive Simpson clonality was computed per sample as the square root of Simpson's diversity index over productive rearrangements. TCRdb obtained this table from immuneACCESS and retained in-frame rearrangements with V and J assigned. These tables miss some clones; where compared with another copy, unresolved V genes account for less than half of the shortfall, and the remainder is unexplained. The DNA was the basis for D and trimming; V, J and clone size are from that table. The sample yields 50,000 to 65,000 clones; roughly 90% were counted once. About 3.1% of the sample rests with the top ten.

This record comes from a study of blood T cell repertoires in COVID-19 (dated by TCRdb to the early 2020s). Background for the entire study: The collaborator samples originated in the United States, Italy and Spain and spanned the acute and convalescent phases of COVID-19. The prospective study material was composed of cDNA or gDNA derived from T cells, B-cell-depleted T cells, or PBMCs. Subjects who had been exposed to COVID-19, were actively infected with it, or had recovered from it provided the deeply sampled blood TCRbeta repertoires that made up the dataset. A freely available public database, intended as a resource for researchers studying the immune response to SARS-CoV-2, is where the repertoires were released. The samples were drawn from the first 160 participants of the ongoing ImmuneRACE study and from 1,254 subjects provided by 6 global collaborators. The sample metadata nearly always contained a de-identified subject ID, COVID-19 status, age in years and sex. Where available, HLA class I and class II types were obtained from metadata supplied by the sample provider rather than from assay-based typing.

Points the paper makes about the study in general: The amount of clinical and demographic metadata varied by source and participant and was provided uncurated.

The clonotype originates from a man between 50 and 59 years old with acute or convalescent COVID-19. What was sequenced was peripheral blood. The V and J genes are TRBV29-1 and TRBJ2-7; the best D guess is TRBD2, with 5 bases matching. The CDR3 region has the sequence CSVVLGLTTYEQYF. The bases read TGCAGCGTAGTCCTCGGACTGACTACCTACGAGCAGTACTTC.